This T cell receptor beta chain was retrieved from a study of OX40 agonist ivuxolimab in advanced cancers. For the study at large: Among those enrolled, mean age was 60 years (range about 23 to 85) and roughly 84% were male.

The method was immunoSEQ multiplex PCR; TCRdb's version includes in-frame clones alone and lacks a portion of them. The table lists tens of thousands of clones, 70% to 90% of them singletons. The CDR3 consists of 15 residues. Per germline, CDR1 LGHNA and CDR2 YSLEER. The ends were cut back, 2 bases at V and 3 bases at J, with 13 bases in the middle. The sample holds one count of this clone. This TCR was sampled from an adult with an advanced solid tumor such as melanoma, head and neck, liver or kidney cancer. The rearrangement links TRBV4-3 to TRBJ1-1; D is ambiguous. The sample consisted of CD4+ or CD8+ T cells sorted from blood, taken in a trial of the OX40 agonist ivuxolimab. The DNA for the CDR3 is TGCGCCAGCAGCCAAACTTGGAGGGTGGACACTGAAGCTTTCTTT. This codes for CASSQTWRVDTEAFF.